Listed below are T cell receptor beta chains from one sample, sequenced in a study of HIV-infected patients and healthy controls. Using its own MiXCR run on the 5' RACE reads, TCRdb lists one record per CDR3 protein. Here the sample spans 10,000 or so distinct CDR3 sequences, 8% being singletons. The input for sequencing was blood, taken before antiretroviral therapy. Source of these receptors: an adult with HIV infection. The donor label of this sample is uncertain. CDR3s include the opening cysteine and the closing phenylalanine or tryptophan. Each record gives: J gene, V gene, clone size, D gene, CDR3 protein, CDR3 DNA. D genes are given only for firm matches. Clone size is not always given. Where it is, it says once, few, many or a class for expanded clones.

j_call: TRBJ2-7; v_call: TRBV7-8; clone_size: NA; d_call: TRBD1; cdr3_aa: CASSLKTGGVEQYF; cdr3_nt: TGTGCCAGCAGCCTTAAGACAGGGGGCGTCGAGCAGTACTTC
j_call: TRBJ1-6; v_call: TRBV5-5; clone_size: few; d_call: NA; cdr3_aa: CASSDRHGSYNSPLHF; cdr3_nt: TGTGCCAGCAGTGACAGGCACGGCTCCTATAATTCACCCCTCCACTTT
j_call: TRBJ2-7; v_call: TRBV4-1; clone_size: many; d_call: TRBD1; cdr3_aa: CASSQRFGQGYSYEQYF; cdr3_nt: TGCGCCAGCAGCCAACGATTCGGACAGGGCTACTCCTACGAGCAGTACTTC
j_call: TRBJ2-3; v_call: TRBV20-1; clone_size: few; d_call: NA; cdr3_aa: CSAWEVGSTDTQYF; cdr3_nt: TGCAGTGCTTGGGAGGTGGGAAGCACAGATACGCAGTATTTT
j_call: TRBJ2-1; v_call: TRBV20-1; clone_size: many; d_call: TRBD2; cdr3_aa: CSASGTSGTSSYNEQFF; cdr3_nt: TGCAGTGCATCCGGGACTAGCGGGACGAGCTCCTACAATGAGCAGTTCTTC
j_call: TRBJ2-3; v_call: TRBV10-1; clone_size: NA; d_call: TRBD1; cdr3_aa: CASSGTGFTDTQYF; cdr3_nt: TGCGCCAGCAGTGGGACAGGGTTTACAGATACGCAGTATTTT
j_call: TRBJ2-3; v_call: TRBV5-1; clone_size: many; d_call: TRBD2; cdr3_aa: CASSLVPSGGRRSTDTQYF; cdr3_nt: TGCGCCAGCAGCTTGGTGCCTAGCGGGGGTCGTCGTAGCACAGATACGCAGTATTTT
j_call: TRBJ1-2; v_call: TRBV5-8; clone_size: many; d_call: NA; cdr3_aa: CASSLARGGYTF; cdr3_nt: TGTGCCAGCAGCTTGGCACGGGGCGGCTACACCTTC
j_call: TRBJ1-2; v_call: TRBV12-3/TRBV12-4; clone_size: many; d_call: NA; cdr3_aa: CASRYYRDYGYTF; cdr3_nt: TGTGCCAGCAGATATTACAGGGACTATGGCTACACCTTC
j_call: TRBJ2-7; v_call: TRBV6-5; clone_size: many; d_call: NA; cdr3_aa: CASRSSYEQYF; cdr3_nt: TGTGCCAGTCGATCGTCCTACGAGCAGTACTTC
j_call: TRBJ2-3; v_call: TRBV6-5; clone_size: few; d_call: NA; cdr3_aa: CASSYSSRGASDTQYF; cdr3_nt: TGTGCCAGCAGTTACTCGAGTCGGGGGGCCTCAGATACGCAGTATTTT
j_call: TRBJ1-2; v_call: TRBV9; clone_size: many; d_call: NA; cdr3_aa: CASSVEQPRGYGYTF; cdr3_nt: TGTGCCAGCAGCGTAGAACAGCCCAGGGGCTATGGCTACACCTTC
j_call: TRBJ1-1; v_call: TRBV27; clone_size: many; d_call: TRBD1; cdr3_aa: CASRPQGVTEAFF; cdr3_nt: TGTGCCAGCAGACCACAGGGGGTCACTGAAGCTTTCTTT
j_call: TRBJ1-2; v_call: TRBV13; clone_size: many; d_call: TRBD1; cdr3_aa: CASSANRGYGYTF; cdr3_nt: TGTGCCAGCAGCGCGAACAGGGGCTATGGCTACACCTTC
j_call: TRBJ2-1; v_call: TRBV15; clone_size: NA; d_call: TRBD1; cdr3_aa: CATSRDRGYNEQFF; cdr3_nt: TGTGCCACCAGCAGGGACAGGGGGTACAATGAGCAGTTCTTC
j_call: TRBJ2-2; v_call: TRBV12-3/TRBV12-4; clone_size: NA; d_call: TRBD2; cdr3_aa: CASSLMLAGVRAGELFF; cdr3_nt: TGTGCCAGCAGTTTGATGTTAGCGGGAGTTCGCGCCGGGGAGCTGTTTTTT
j_call: TRBJ1-2; v_call: TRBV5-1; clone_size: many; d_call: NA; cdr3_aa: CASSFVPGTGGYTF; cdr3_nt: TGCGCCAGCAGCTTTGTCCCAGGAACGGGTGGCTACACCTTC
j_call: TRBJ2-2; v_call: TRBV9; clone_size: NA; d_call: TRBD1; cdr3_aa: CASSGDRGAGRTGELFF; cdr3_nt: TGTGCCAGCAGCGGGGACAGGGGAGCAGGGAGGACCGGGGAGCTGTTTTTT
j_call: TRBJ2-1; v_call: TRBV20-1; clone_size: medium-sized; d_call: NA; cdr3_aa: CSAYQGPKDEQFF; cdr3_nt: TGCAGTGCCTATCAGGGGCCCAAGGATGAGCAGTTCTTC
j_call: TRBJ2-1; v_call: TRBV20-1; clone_size: many; d_call: NA; cdr3_aa: CSARDQGSALDEQFF; cdr3_nt: TGCAGTGCTAGAGATCAGGGCTCAGCCCTGGATGAGCAGTTCTTC
j_call: TRBJ2-2; v_call: TRBV20-1; clone_size: many; d_call: TRBD1; cdr3_aa: CSARDTGTGNPGELFF; cdr3_nt: TGCAGTGCTAGAGACACCGGGACAGGGAATCCCGGGGAGCTGTTTTTT
j_call: TRBJ2-5; v_call: TRBV5-4; clone_size: NA; d_call: NA; cdr3_aa: CASSWTDHQETQYF; cdr3_nt: TGTGCCAGCAGCTGGACAGATCACCAAGAGACCCAGTACTTC
j_call: TRBJ2-3; v_call: TRBV27; clone_size: many; d_call: NA; cdr3_aa: CASMLGGEADTQYF; cdr3_nt: TGTGCCAGCATGTTGGGAGGAGAAGCAGATACGCAGTATTTT
j_call: TRBJ1-2; v_call: TRBV30; clone_size: few; d_call: NA; cdr3_aa: CAWRYMSNYGYTF; cdr3_nt: TGTGCCTGGAGATACATGAGTAACTATGGCTACACCTTC